This T cell receptor (beta chain) was found in a study of T cells in Graves' hyperthyroidism and ophthalmopathy. This clonotype came up many times. The TCR beta CDR3 regions underwent amplification using RNA transcripts as the source. First-round RT-PCR with HTBI primers amplified the TCR CDR3 region. Using its own MiXCR run on the multiplex PCR reads, TCRdb lists one record per CDR3 protein. The table records around 350,000 distinct CDR3 sequences, approximately 13% of them present only once. The sequenced sample consisted of blood. The sequence derives from a young woman with Graves' hyperthyroidism.

The CDR3 here is CASRHWQAGSTYEQYF. CDR3 coding DNA: TGTGCCAGCCGACATTGGCAAGCGGGATCAACCTACGAGCAGTACTTC. This chain joins TRBV6-2 or TRBV6-3 and TRBJ2-7; 7 bases agree with TRBD2. Trimming cost V 8 bases and J 2 bases; bases outside gene matches: 15. Germline assignment: CDR1 MNHEY and CDR2 SVGEGT. The CDR3 runs to 16 residues.